These 24 T cell receptor beta chains originate from one sample sequenced in a study of cytotoxic CD8 clonotypes in ibrutinib-treated CLL. The assay was immunoSEQ multiplex PCR, and TCRdb's table has in-frame clones only and misses some. This table has hundreds of thousands of clones, 70% appearing once. Sequenced here: PBMCs, sampled after 24 months of ibrutinib treatment. These receptor sequences come from a human donor with chronic lymphocytic leukemia.

The rearrangement joins TRBV11-3 to TRBJ2-5, with D possibly TRBD2 on 6 matching bases. Germline lookup yields CDR1 SGHNT and CDR2 YENEEA. There are 13 residues in the CDR3. V was clipped by 6 bases and J by 5 bases, with 13 bases between them. DNA for the CDR3: TGTGCCAGCAGGGGGCGGGAAGGGGAGACCCAGTACTTC. Protein sequence: CASRGREGETQYF.

This chain uses TRBV29-1 with TRBJ1-1; D perhaps matches TRBD1 (5 bases). This CDR3 has 10 amino acids. Trimming left V 5 bases short and J 8 bases short, with 9 bases between. Germline CDR1 is SQVTM and CDR2 is ANQGSEA. DNA of the CDR3: TGCAGCGTTCGAGGGGCCGAAGCTTTCTTT. Protein: CSVRGAEAFF.

This clone was observed a handful of times. The chain links TRBV19 to TRBJ1-5; D call uncertain. CDR3 length: 15 amino acids. V was clipped by 11 bases and J by 4 bases, with 21 bases between them. CDR1 is LNHDA and CDR2 is SQIVND in the germline V gene (reference sequence). The CDR3 reads CASRGAGSLNQPQHF. The CDR3 DNA is TGTGCCTCCCGGGGAGCGGGGTCCCTAAATCAGCCCCAGCATTTT.

The chain carries TRBV27 and TRBJ2-7; 7 nucleotides line up with TRBD1. This CDR3 spans 15 amino acids. Germline CDR1 reads MNHEY; CDR2 reads SMNVEV (reference sequence). The trim removed 3 bases at V and 2 bases at J, leaving 7 bases unmatched. CDR3 DNA: TGTGCCAGCAGTTTGGGGACAGCGAGTCCCTACGAGCAGTACTTC. It codes for CASSLGTASPYEQYF.

The chain couples TRBV7-9 to TRBJ1-1; TRBD1 agrees at 9 bases. The CDR3 covers 14 residues. CDR1 is SEHNR and CDR2 is FQNEAQ in the germline V gene (reference sequence). J was trimmed by 1 base and V by 5 bases; bases with no gene match: 2. In DNA, the CDR3 is TGTGCCAGCAGCACGGACAGGGGGAACACTGAAGCTTTCTTT. Translating it yields CASSTDRGNTEAFF.

This CDR3 is CAWSVVPDEQYF. The CDR3 DNA is TGTGCCTGGAGTGTAGTTCCTGACGAGCAGTACTTC. The chain carries TRBV30 and TRBJ2-7; D not resolved. There are 12 residues in the CDR3. V lost 0 bases, J lost 5 bases, and 8 bases lay in between. Per germline, CDR1 GTSNPN and CDR2 SVGIG (reference sequence).

This chain links TRBV27 with TRBJ2-7; D gene ambiguous. Germline values: CDR1 MNHEY, CDR2 SMNVEV (reference sequence). V lost 5 bases, J lost 1 base, and 15 bases lay in between. There are 15 residues in the CDR3. In DNA form, the CDR3 reads TGTGCCAGCAGTCCCTCCCCAGCGCATTCCTACGAGCAGTACTTC. Protein: CASSPSPAHSYEQYF.

This chain joins TRBV1 and TRBJ2-1. TRBV1 is an annotated pseudogene. CDR3 length: 15 amino acids. CDR3 coding DNA: TGCACCAGCAGCCAAGAGGCGGTGGTGGGAAATGAGCAGTTCTTC. Translating gives CTSSQEAVVGNEQFF.

The V and J genes are TRBV30 and TRBJ1-1, with D perhaps matching TRBD1 (5 bases). Germline CDR1 and CDR2: GTSNPN and SVGIG (reference sequence). The CDR3 sequence is 12 residues long. V lost 5 bases to trimming and J lost 6 bases, with 13 bases between them. CDR3 in amino acids: CAWLGVLPEAFF. CDR3 bases: TGTGCCTGGCTGGGGGTCCTCCCTGAAGCTTTCTTT.

The chain recombines TRBV28 with TRBJ1-2; D possibly corresponds to TRBD1 (6 bases). Germline V CDR1 and CDR2: MDHEN, SYDVKM. Trimming cost V 5 bases and J 2 bases, with 15 bases left between them. CDR3 length: 15 amino acids. CDR3 DNA sequence: TGTGCCAGCAGTCCGGGGGCGCGCGGAAACTATGGCTACACCTTC. As protein: CASSPGARGNYGYTF.

The chain links TRBV19 to TRBJ2-5; TRBD1 matches 9 bases. Germline CDR1 is LNHDA and CDR2 is SQIVND (reference sequence). Trimming at V came to 3 bases and at J to 4 bases, leaving 3 bases not matched to a gene. CDR3 length equals 14 residues. For the CDR3, the DNA is TGTGCCAGTAGTATGGGGACAGGGATAGAGACCCAGTACTTC. Protein product: CASSMGTGIETQYF.

The rearrangement links TRBV11-3 to TRBJ2-7; D remains unclear. V lost 5 bases and J 2 bases, leaving 7 bases between the germline ends. This CDR3 is 12 amino acids long. Looked up from germline, CDR1 is SGHNT and CDR2 is YENEEA. Written as DNA, the CDR3 is TGTGCCAGCAGCGGAGACACCTACGAGCAGTACTTC. This encodes CASSGDTYEQYF.

This chain joins TRBV16 and TRBJ1-2, with D unclear. The germline V gene encodes CDR1 KGHSY and CDR2 FQNENV. Trimming removed 0 bases at V and 8 bases at J, with 16 bases between. The CDR3 totals 15 residues. In DNA, the CDR3 is TGTGCCAGCAGCCAATCCACTACGACGGTAGGAGGCTACACCTTC. It codes for CASSQSTTTVGGYTF.

This chain joins TRBV7-9 and TRBJ1-4, with D perhaps TRBD1 (5 bases). Trimming took off 2 bases at V and 12 bases at J, with 10 bases between the two ends. Germline loops: CDR1 SEHNR, CDR2 FQNEAQ (reference sequence). This CDR3 has 12 amino acids. The CDR3: CASSLKGRELFF. DNA of the CDR3: TGTGCCAGCAGCTTAAAGGGCAGGGAACTGTTTTTT.

The CDR3 nucleotides read TGTGCCAGCAGTTACTCCCCAAGCGAGCAGTACTTC. Translating it yields CASSYSPSEQYF. The V gene is TRBV6-5, the J gene TRBJ2-7; no reliable D call. Trimming pared 0 bases from V and 6 bases from J, leaving 6 bases between. This CDR3 region has 12 residues. CDR1 is MNHEY and CDR2 is SVGAGI in the germline V gene.

The chain employs TRBV6-1 and TRBJ1-2, with 10 bases identical to TRBD1. Germline V gives CDR1 MNHNS, CDR2 SASEGT. The J segment lost 8 bases and the V segment lost 1 base, leaving 10 bases of the junction unmatched. The CDR3 length is 16 residues. DNA for the CDR3: TGTGCCAGCAGTGAAGACGGACAGGGGGATTTATCGGGCTACACCTTC. Residues: CASSEDGQGDLSGYTF.

In this sample, this clone turned up a few times. This chain joins TRBV12-5 and TRBJ1-1, with D uncertain. The CDR3 extends over 18 amino acids. The germline V gene encodes CDR1 LGHNT and CDR2 FRNRAP. V lost 3 bases to trimming and J lost 0 bases, with 20 bases between them. In DNA form, the CDR3 reads TGTGCTAGTGGTTTCTACCAACGCCCGAGAGGCCTGAACACTGAAGCTTTCTTT. This codes for CASGFYQRPRGLNTEAFF. The complete variable domain, with remaining parts taken from reference TRBV12-5 and TRBJ1-1, reads DARVTQTPRHKVTEMGQEVTMRCQPILGHNTVFWYRQTMMQGLELLAYFRNRAPLDDSGMPKDRFSAEMPDATLATLKIQPSEPRDSAVYFCASGFYQRPRGLNTEAFFGQGTRLTVV.

CDR3 nucleotides: TGTGCCAGCAGCCGCTGGGGGGGAACTTCGAACACTGAAGCTTTCTTT. This codes for CASSRWGGTSNTEAFF. This rearrangement joins TRBV7-8 to TRBJ1-1; D might be TRBD1 (5 bases). The germline CDR1 and CDR2 sequences are SGHVS and FQNEAQ. V lost 5 bases and J lost 1, with 17 bases in between. There are 16 residues in the CDR3.

The chain couples TRBV18 to TRBJ1-5; TRBD1 matches 8 bases. The ends lost 4 bases at V and 4 bases at J; junction bases unmatched: 3. CDR1 is KGHSH, CDR2 LQKENI, per germline. The CDR3 covers 14 residues. CDR3 sequence reads: CASSRWTGNQPQHF. CDR3 nucleotides: TGTGCCAGCTCACGTTGGACAGGGAATCAGCCCCAGCATTTT. Full variable domain (outside the CDR3, taken from reference TRBV18 and TRBJ1-5): NAGVMQNPRHLVRRRGQEARLRCSPMKGHSHVYWYRQLPEEGLKFMVYLQKENIIDESGMPKERFSAEFPKEGPSILRIQQVVRGDSAAYFCASSRWTGNQPQHFGDGTRLSIL.

V and J are TRBV30 and TRBJ2-5; D not resolved. V lost 3 bases, J lost 5 bases, and 7 bases lay in between. Germline V gene lookup returns CDR1 GTSNPN and CDR2 SVGIG (reference sequence). CDR3 length equals 11 residues. The CDR3 is CAWRAAETQYF. CDR3 nucleotides: TGTGCCTGGAGGGCCGCGGAGACCCAGTACTTC.

CDR3 coding DNA: TGTGCCATCAGCCCCGGGCCTTACGGGCTCGAGCAGTACTTC. Its protein is CAISPGPYGLEQYF. The rearrangement uses TRBV10-3 and TRBJ2-7; D call uncertain. This CDR3 region has 14 residues. Germline lookup yields CDR1 ENHRY and CDR2 SYGVKD. V gave up 6 bases and J gave up 6 bases, with 18 bases separating them.

The CDR3 reads CASSRRTWEAHEQFF. The CDR3 DNA reads TGTGCCAGCAGTCGGCGGACCTGGGAGGCCCATGAGCAGTTCTTC. V is TRBV6-4 and J is TRBJ2-1; D may be TRBD2 (6 bases). Germline CDR1 is MRHNA and CDR2 is SNTAGT. The CDR3 sequence is 15 residues long. Trimming removed 5 bases at V and 8 bases at J, with 19 bases between.

The V call is TRBV29-1, the J call TRBJ2-3; D might be TRBD1 or TRBD2, each matching 5 bases. Germline loops: CDR1 SQVTM, CDR2 ANQGSEA. This CDR3 contains 15 residues. The ends were cut back, 0 bases at V and 2 bases at J, with 12 bases in the middle. The CDR3 DNA reads TGCAGCGTTGAAGAATGGACGGGGCTCACAGATACGCAGTATTTT. Its protein product is CSVEEWTGLTDTQYF.

This clone was observed a handful of times. The chain recombines TRBV10-3 with TRBJ1-2; D perhaps matches TRBD1 (6 bases). The germline gives CDR1 ENHRY, CDR2 SYGVKD. CDR3 size: 13 residues. Between the trimmed V and J ends, which lost 3 bases and 4 bases, there was a span of 9 bases. CDR3: CAISEQGGYGYTF. In DNA, the CDR3 is TGTGCCATCAGTGAACAGGGAGGCTATGGCTACACCTTC.